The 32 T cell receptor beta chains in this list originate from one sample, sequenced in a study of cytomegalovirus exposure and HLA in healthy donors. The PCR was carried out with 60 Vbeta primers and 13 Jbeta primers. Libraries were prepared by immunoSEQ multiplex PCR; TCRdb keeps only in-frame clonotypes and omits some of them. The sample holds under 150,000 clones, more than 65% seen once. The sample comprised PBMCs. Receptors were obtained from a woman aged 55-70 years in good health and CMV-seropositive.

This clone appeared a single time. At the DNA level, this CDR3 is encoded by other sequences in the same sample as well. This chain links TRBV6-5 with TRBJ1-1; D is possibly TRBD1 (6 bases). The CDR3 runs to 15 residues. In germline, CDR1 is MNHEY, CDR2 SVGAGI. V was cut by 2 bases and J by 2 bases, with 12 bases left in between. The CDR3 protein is CASSYQGQANTEAFF. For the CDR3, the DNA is TGTGCCAGCAGTTACCAGGGGCAGGCAAACACTGAAGCTTTCTTT.

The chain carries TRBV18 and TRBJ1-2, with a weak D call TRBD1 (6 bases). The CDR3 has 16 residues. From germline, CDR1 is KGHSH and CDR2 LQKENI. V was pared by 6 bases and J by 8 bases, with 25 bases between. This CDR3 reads CASSPNSGEGPKGYTF. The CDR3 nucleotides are TGTGCCAGCTCGCCTAACTCAGGGGAAGGACCAAAGGGCTACACCTTC.

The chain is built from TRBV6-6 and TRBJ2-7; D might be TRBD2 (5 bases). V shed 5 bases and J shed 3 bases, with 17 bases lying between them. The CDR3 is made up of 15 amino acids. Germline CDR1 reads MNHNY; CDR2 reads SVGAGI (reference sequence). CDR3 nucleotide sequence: TGTGCCAGCAGTCCCTCAAGGCAGAGGGTCTACGAGCAGTACTTC. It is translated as CASSPSRQRVYEQYF.

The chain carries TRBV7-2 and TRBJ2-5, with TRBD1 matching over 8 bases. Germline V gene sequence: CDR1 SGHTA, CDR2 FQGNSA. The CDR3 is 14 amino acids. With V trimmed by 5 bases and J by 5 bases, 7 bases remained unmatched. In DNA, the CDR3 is TGTGCCAGCAGCCCAGGACAGGGAACGGAGACCCAGTACTTC. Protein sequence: CASSPGQGTETQYF.

In DNA form, the CDR3 reads TGCGCCAGCAGTGAGTCGACTAGCGGGCAAGAGACCCAGTACTTC. This codes for CASSESTSGQETQYF. The rearrangement links TRBV10-1 to TRBJ2-5; 10 bases align to TRBD2. V dropped 0 bases and J dropped 2; count of bases not matched to a gene: 0. This CDR3 spans 15 amino acids. Germline CDR1 reads WNHNN; CDR2 reads SYGVQD (reference sequence).

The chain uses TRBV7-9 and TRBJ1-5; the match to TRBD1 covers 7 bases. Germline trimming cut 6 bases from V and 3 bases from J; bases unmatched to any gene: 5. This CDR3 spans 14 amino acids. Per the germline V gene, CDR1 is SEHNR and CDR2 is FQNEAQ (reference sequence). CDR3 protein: CASSPQGINQPQHF. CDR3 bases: TGTGCCAGCAGTCCACAGGGGATCAATCAGCCCCAGCATTTT.

This chain's CDR3 is CASSPRPAGDTDTQYF. CDR3 nucleotide sequence: TGCGCCAGCAGCCCCCGCCCAGCGGGAGACACAGATACGCAGTATTTT. V is TRBV4-1 and J is TRBJ2-3; 8 nucleotides align to TRBD2. Germline V lookup: CDR1 MGHRA, CDR2 YSYEKL. Trimming at V came to 4 bases and at J to 2 bases, leaving 8 bases not matched to a gene. CDR3 length: 16 amino acids.

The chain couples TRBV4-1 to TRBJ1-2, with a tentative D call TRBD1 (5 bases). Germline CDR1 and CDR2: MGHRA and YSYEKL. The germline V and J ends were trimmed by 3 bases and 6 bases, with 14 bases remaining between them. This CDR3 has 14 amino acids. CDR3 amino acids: CASSQGRASHGYTF. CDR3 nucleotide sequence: TGCGCCAGCAGCCAGGGCAGGGCATCCCATGGCTACACCTTC.

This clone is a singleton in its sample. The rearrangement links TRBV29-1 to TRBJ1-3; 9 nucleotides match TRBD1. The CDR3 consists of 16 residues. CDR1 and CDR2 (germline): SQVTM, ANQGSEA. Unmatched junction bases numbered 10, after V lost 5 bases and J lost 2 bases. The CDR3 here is CSVYEQGARAGNTIYF. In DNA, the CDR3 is TGCAGCGTTTATGAACAGGGGGCCAGAGCTGGAAACACCATATATTTT.

The CDR3 is CAISELLRGHEQYF. CDR3 in DNA: TGTGCCATCAGTGAGCTCCTCAGGGGCCACGAGCAGTACTTC. The chain links TRBV10-3 to TRBJ2-7; D is possibly TRBD1 (6 bases). Germline values: CDR1 ENHRY, CDR2 SYGVKD. This CDR3 is 14 amino acids long. V was cut by 2 bases and J by 5 bases, with 13 bases left in between.

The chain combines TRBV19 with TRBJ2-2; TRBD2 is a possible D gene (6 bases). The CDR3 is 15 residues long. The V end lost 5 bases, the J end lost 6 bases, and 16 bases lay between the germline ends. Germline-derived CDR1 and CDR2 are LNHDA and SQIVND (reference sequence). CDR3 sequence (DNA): TGTGCCAGTAGTTCCGGGACTCCCGAGGCCGGGGAGCTGTTTTTT. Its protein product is CASSSGTPEAGELFF.

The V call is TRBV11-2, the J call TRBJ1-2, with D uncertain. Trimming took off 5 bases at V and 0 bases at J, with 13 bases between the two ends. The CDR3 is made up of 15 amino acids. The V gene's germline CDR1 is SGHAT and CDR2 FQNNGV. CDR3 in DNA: TGTGCCAGCAGCCCCCAAAGATCAGCTAACTATGGCTACACCTTC. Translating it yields CASSPQRSANYGYTF.

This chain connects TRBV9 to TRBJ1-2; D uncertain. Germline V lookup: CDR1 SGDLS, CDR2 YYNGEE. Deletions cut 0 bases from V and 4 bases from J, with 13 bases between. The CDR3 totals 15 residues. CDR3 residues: CASSVDGRSIYGYTF. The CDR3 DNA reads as TGTGCCAGCAGCGTAGACGGTCGGTCGATCTATGGCTACACCTTC.

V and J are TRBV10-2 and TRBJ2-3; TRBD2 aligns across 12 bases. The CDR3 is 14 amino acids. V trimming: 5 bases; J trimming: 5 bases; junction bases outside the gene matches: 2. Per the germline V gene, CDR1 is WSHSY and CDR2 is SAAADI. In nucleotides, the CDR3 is TGCGCCAGCAGTCTAGCGGGGGGGGAAGATACGCAGTATTTT. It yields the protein CASSLAGGEDTQYF.

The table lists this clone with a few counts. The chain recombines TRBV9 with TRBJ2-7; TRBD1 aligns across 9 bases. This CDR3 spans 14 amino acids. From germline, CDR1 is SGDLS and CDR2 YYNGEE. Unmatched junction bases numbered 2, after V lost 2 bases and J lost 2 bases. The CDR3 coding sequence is TGTGCCAGCAGCGTCCGACAGGGGGCCTACGAGCAGTACTTC. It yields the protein CASSVRQGAYEQYF.

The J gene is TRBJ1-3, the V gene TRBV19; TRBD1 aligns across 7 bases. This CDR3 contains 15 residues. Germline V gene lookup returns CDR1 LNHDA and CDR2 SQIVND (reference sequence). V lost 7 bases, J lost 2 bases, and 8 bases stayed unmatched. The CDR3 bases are TGTGCCAGTAAACCACAGGGGCTTGCTGGAAACACCATATATTTT. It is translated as CASKPQGLAGNTIYF.

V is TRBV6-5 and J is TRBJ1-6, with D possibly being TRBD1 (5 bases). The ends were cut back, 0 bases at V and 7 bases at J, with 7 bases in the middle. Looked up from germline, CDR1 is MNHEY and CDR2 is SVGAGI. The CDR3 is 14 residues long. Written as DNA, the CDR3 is TGTGCCAGCAGTTACTCTGCAGGGAATTCACCCCTCCACTTT. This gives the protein CASSYSAGNSPLHF.

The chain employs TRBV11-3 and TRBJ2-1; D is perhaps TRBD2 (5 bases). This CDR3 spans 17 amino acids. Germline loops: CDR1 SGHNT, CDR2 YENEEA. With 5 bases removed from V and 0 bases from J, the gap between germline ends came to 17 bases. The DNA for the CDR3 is TGTGCCAGCAGCCAGGATCGGGGAGCATACTCCTACAATGAGCAGTTCTTC. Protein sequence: CASSQDRGAYSYNEQFF.

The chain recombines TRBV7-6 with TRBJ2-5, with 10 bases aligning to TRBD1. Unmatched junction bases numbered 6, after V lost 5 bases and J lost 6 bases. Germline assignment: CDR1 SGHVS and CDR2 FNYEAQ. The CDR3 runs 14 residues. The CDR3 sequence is CASSPVGQGKTQYF. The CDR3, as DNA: TGTGCCAGCAGCCCCGTGGGACAGGGGAAGACCCAGTACTTC.

The CDR3 loop is CASSRRGLGTEAFF. CDR3 DNA sequence: TGTGCCAGCAGTCGTAGGGGGTTGGGGACTGAAGCTTTCTTT. This sequence joins TRBV6-5 and TRBJ1-1; D perhaps matches TRBD1 (6 bases). Germline lookup yields CDR1 MNHEY and CDR2 SVGAGI. This CDR3 is built from 14 residues. V was shortened by 5 bases and J by 5 bases, with 15 bases between the two germline ends.

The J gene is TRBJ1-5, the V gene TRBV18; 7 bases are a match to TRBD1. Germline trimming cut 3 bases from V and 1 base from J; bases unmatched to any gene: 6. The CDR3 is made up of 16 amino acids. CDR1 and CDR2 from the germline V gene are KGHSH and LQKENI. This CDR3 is CASSPTGQKSNQPQHF. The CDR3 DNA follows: TGTGCCAGCTCACCGACGGGACAGAAGAGCAATCAGCCCCAGCATTTT. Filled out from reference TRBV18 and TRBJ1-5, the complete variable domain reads NAGVMQNPRHLVRRRGQEARLRCSPMKGHSHVYWYRQLPEEGLKFMVYLQKENIIDESGMPKERFSAEFPKEGPSILRIQQVVRGDSAAYFCASSPTGQKSNQPQHFGDGTRLSIL.

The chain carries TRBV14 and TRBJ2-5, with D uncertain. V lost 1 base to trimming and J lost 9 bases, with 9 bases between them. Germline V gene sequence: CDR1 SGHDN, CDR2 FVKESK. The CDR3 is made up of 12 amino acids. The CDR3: CASSQGLRAQYF. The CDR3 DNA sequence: TGTGCCAGCAGCCAAGGGCTTCGGGCCCAGTACTTC.

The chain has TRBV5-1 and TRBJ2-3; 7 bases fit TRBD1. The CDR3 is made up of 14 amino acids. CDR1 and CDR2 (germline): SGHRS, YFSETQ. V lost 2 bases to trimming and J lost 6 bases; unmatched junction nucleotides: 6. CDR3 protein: CASSFDRAPDTQYF. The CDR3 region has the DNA TGCGCCAGCAGCTTTGACAGGGCGCCCGATACGCAGTATTTT.

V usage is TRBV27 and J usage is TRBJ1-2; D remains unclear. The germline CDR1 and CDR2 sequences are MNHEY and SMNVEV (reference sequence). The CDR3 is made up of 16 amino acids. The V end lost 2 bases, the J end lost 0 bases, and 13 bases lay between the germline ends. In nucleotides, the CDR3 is TGTGCCAGCAGTTTAAGCACGAACCAAGCTAACTATGGCTACACCTTC. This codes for CASSLSTNQANYGYTF.

CDR3 protein: CASSSRQGSYEQYF. Here the CDR3 DNA reads TGTGCCAGCAGCTCTAGACAGGGGAGCTACGAGCAGTACTTC. This rearrangement joins TRBV7-3 to TRBJ2-7; 8 nucleotides agree with TRBD1. CDR3 length: 14 residues. V shed 4 bases and J 3 bases; nucleotides not matched to a gene: 5. Germline V gene lookup returns CDR1 SGHTA and CDR2 FQGTGA.

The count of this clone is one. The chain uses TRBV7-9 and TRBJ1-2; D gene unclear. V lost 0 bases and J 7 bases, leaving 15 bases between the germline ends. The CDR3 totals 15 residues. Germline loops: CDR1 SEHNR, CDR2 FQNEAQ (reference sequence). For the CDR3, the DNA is TGTGCCAGCAGCTTAGCGGCGGGTGAGGCGGGTGGCTACACCTTC. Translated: CASSLAAGEAGGYTF.

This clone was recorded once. This CDR3 is CASSTRDRGNDQPQHF. The CDR3 region has the DNA TGTGCCAGTAGTACCCGGGACAGGGGTAACGATCAGCCCCAGCATTTT. This sequence joins TRBV19 and TRBJ1-5, with 10 nucleotides matching TRBD1. After removal of 4 bases from V and 5 bases from J, the junction contained 8 bases not matched to a gene. The germline gives CDR1 LNHDA, CDR2 SQIVND (reference sequence). The CDR3 has 16 residues.

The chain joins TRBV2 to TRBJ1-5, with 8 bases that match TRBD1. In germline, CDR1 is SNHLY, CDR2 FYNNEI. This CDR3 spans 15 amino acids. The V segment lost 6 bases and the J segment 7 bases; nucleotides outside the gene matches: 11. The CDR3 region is CASRTTGGAGQPQHF. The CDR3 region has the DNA TGTGCCAGCAGGACAACAGGGGGAGCGGGACAGCCCCAGCATTTT.

CDR3 sequence (DNA): TGTGCCAGCAGCGATCCCGGGACAGGGACCTACGAGCAGTACTTC. Encoded protein: CASSDPGTGTYEQYF. J is TRBJ2-7 and V is TRBV6-5, with 9 bases lining up with TRBD1. Germline values: CDR1 MNHEY, CDR2 SVGAGI. V was clipped by 6 bases and J by 2 bases; unmatched bases: 8. This CDR3 has 15 amino acids.

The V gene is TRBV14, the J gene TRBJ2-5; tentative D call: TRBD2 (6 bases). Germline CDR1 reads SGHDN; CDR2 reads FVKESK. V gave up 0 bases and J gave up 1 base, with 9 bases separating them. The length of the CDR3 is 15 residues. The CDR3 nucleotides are TGTGCCAGCAGCCAAGATTGGAGGGGCCAAGAGACCCAGTACTTC. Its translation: CASSQDWRGQETQYF. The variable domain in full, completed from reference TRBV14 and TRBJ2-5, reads EAGVTQFPSHSVIEKGQTVTLRCDPISGHDNLYWYRRVMGKEIKFLLHFVKESKQDESGMPNNRFLAERTGGTYSTLKVQPAELEDSGVYFCASSQDWRGQETQYFGPGTRLLVL.

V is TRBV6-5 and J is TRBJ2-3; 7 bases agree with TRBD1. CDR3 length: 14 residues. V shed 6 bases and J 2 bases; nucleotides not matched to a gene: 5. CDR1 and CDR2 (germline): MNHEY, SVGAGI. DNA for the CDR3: TGTGCCAGCAGGACAGGGCTTTCCACAGATACGCAGTATTTT. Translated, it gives CASRTGLSTDTQYF.

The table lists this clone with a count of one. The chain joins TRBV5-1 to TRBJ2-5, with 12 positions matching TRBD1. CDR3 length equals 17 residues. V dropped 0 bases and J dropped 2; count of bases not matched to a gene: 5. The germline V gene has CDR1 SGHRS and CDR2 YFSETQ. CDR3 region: CASSLVGQGAPQETQYF. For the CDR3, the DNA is TGCGCCAGCAGCTTGGTGGGACAGGGGGCCCCACAAGAGACCCAGTACTTC.